The T cell receptor beta chain described here comes from a study of T cells in women clearing cervical HPV infection. Whole-study context: Case blood was drawn a median about 150 days after lesion detection.

Turning to this clone: Coverage ceases 3 residues before the CDR3 finishes, and the germline J gene fills in the end.

The protocol was immunoSEQ multiplex PCR, while the TCRdb copy is restricted to in-frame clones and leaves out a portion. The sample data list about 31,000 clones. The length of the CDR3 is 17 residues. Trimming pared 0 bases from V and 0 bases from J, leaving 15 bases between. Looked up from germline, CDR1 is KGHSH and CDR2 is LQKENI. The sequence was collected from a woman between 18 and 75 years old with a cervical HPV16 infection that either progressed to CIN3+ or cleared (not recorded which). The genes are TRBV18 and TRBJ2-7; D may be TRBD2 (5 bases). The sample taken for sequencing was blood buffy coat. The CDR3 region is CASSPPANSASSYEQYF. CDR3 DNA, as far as it was read: TGTGCCAGCTCACCACCGGCTAATAGCGCAAGCTCCTACGAG.